These T cell receptor beta chains were read from a single sample in a study of T cell repertoires in cytomegalovirus infection. MiXCR, run by TCRdb on the reads, gives a single entry per CDR3 protein. The repertoire holds roughly 280,000 distinct CDR3 sequences, with about 20% as singletons. These receptors' targets are unknown. The input for sequencing was cultured PBMCs, taken from culture after CMV antigen stimulation. Source of these receptors: a human donor in good health (CMV status not recorded). Some clones in this sample may be carry-over from other donors' samples. The CDR3 runs from the conserved cysteine through the conserved F or W. A D gene is named only where the DNA matches it firmly. Clone size appears in some rows only: once, few, many, or a class for an expanded clone.

>TRBV7-2|.|TRBJ2-1|TRBD2
TGTGCCAGCCGGGGAGGGGAGCAGTTCTTC
CASRGGEQFF
>TRBV7-2|few|TRBJ1-5|.
TGTGCCAGCAGCCTATACAGGGATAATCAGCCCCAGCATTTT
CASSLYRDNQPQHF
>TRBV12-3/TRBV12-4|.|TRBJ1-1|.
TGTGCCAGCAGTTTACTGGCGGGACGCAACACTGAAGCTTTCTTT
CASSLLAGRNTEAFF
>TRBV7-9|.|TRBJ1-1|TRBD1
TGTGCCAGCAGATTGACAGGGGCGAACACTGAAGCTTTCTTT
CASRLTGANTEAFF
>TRBV4-1|few|TRBJ1-2|.
TGCGCCAGCAGCCAAGACTCTTTCGTGGGCGAGAATGGCTACACCTTC
CASSQDSFVGENGYTF
>TRBV7-2|many|TRBJ2-5|.
TGTGCCAGCAGCACCTTAGCTACCCCAGAGACCCAGTACTTC
CASSTLATPETQYF
>TRBV10-3|.|TRBJ2-2|TRBD2
TGTGCCATCGGGGAGGGCCTAGGAGGGGAGCTGTTTTTT
CAIGEGLGGELFF
>TRBV7-2|many|TRBJ2-2|.
TGTGCCAGCAGCTTAGAAGGGACTCTCACCGGGGAGCTGTTTTTT
CASSLEGTLTGELFF
>TRBV18|.|TRBJ2-5|TRBD2
TGTGCCAGCTCACACGAGGGCCGACTAGCGGGACACCAAGAGACCCAGTACTTC
CASSHEGRLAGHQETQYF
>TRBV7-2|many|TRBJ2-1|TRBD2
TGTGCCAGCAGTTCTCCGGGACTAGCAGGGTATGAGCAGTTCTTC
CASSSPGLAGYEQFF
>TRBV4-1|many|TRBJ2-1|TRBD2
TGCGCCAGCAGCCGCGGGACTAGCGGATTCTACAATGAGCAGTTCTTC
CASSRGTSGFYNEQFF
>TRBV5-1|.|TRBJ1-2|TRBD1
TGCGCCAGCAGCTTGGATTTGGACAGGGGGAAAAATGGCTACACCTTC
CASSLDLDRGKNGYTF
>TRBV7-2|many|TRBJ2-1|TRBD2
TGTGCCAGCAGCCTACAACGAGGGTGGCGGGAGGACCACAATGAGCAGTTCTTC
CASSLQRGWREDHNEQFF
>TRBV24-1|.|TRBJ2-3|TRBD1
TGTGCCACCAGTGATTTCAGGGGGAGCGGAGATACGCAGTATTTT
CATSDFRGSGDTQYF
>TRBV6-2/TRBV6-3|few|TRBJ2-1|TRBD2
TGTGCCAGCAGTCGACTAGCGGGAGAAGGGGGCTCCTACAATGAGCAGTTCTTC
CASSRLAGEGGSYNEQFF
>TRBV7-8|many|TRBJ2-1|TRBD2
TGTGCCAGCAGCTCAACTAGCGGTGGCAATGAGCAGTTCTTC
CASSSTSGGNEQFF
>TRBV7-2|many|TRBJ1-1|.
TGTGCCAGCAGCTTAACCGGGAGCACTGAAGCTTTCTTT
CASSLTGSTEAFF
>TRBV11-2|.|TRBJ2-3|.
TGTGCCAGCAGCCACCGGGCTGCCAGGGGCACAGATACGCAGTATTTT
CASSHRAARGTDTQYF
>TRBV9|few|TRBJ2-5|TRBD2
TGTGCCAGCAGCGCGACTAGCGAGGGGACCCAGTACTTC
CASSATSEGTQYF
>TRBV15|.|TRBJ2-2|.
TGTGCCACCAGCAGAGACCCCGGGACGGCCGGGGAGCTGTTTTTT
CATSRDPGTAGELFF
>TRBV7-8|.|TRBJ1-1|TRBD1
TGTGCCAGCAGCCCCGGGACAGCCAAAGTCGGAGCTTTCTTT
CASSPGTAKVGAFF
>TRBV6-5|.|TRBJ2-2|TRBD2
TGTGCCAGCAGTTCGACTAGCGGGAGTCCCGGGGAGCTGTTTTTT
CASSSTSGSPGELFF
>TRBV6-2/TRBV6-3|many|TRBJ1-5|.
TGTGCCAGCACCCTGCGGGCAGGGGAAAGTCAGCCCCAGCATTTT
CASTLRAGESQPQHF
>TRBV29-1|.|TRBJ1-1|.
TGCAGCGTTTCTGGGGTTGTGAACACTGAAGCTTTCTTT
CSVSGVVNTEAFF
>TRBV7-2|many|TRBJ1-2|.
TGTGCCAGCAGCGCAGTCAGGGTCGGGGACTATGGCTACACCTTC
CASSAVRVGDYGYTF
>TRBV7-2|.|TRBJ2-4|.
TGTGCCAGCAGCTTAGATGCGGGTTCGAGGAACATTCAGTACTTC
CASSLDAGSRNIQYF
>TRBV4-2|few|TRBJ2-7|.
TGTGCCAGCAGCCATGACCAGTTCTACGAGCAGTACTTC
CASSHDQFYEQYF
>TRBV7-2|many|TRBJ2-4|.
TGTGCCAGCAGCCCGAGGGGGAGGAGCATTCAGTACTTC
CASSPRGRSIQYF
>TRBV6-6|few|TRBJ2-3|.
TGTGCCAGCAAAGTAGCCGGGGCTCTCACAGATACGCAGTATTTT
CASKVAGALTDTQYF
>TRBV13|.|TRBJ2-3|TRBD2
TGTGCCAGCAGCTTCCTAGCGGGAGGGCCGATGAGCACAGATACGCAGTATTTT
CASSFLAGGPMSTDTQYF
>TRBV6-5|many|TRBJ1-2|.
TGTGCCAGCAGGGGGGGAAATCAACGGGGCTACACCTTC
CASRGGNQRGYTF
>TRBV5-5|once|TRBJ2-7|TRBD2
TGTGCCAGCAGCTCGGGGCTAGCGGGAGAACGCTACGAGCAGTACTTC
CASSSGLAGERYEQYF
>TRBV7-2|many|TRBJ2-4|.
TGTGCCAGCAGCGTAGGGAGAGACATTCAGTACTTC
CASSVGRDIQYF
>TRBV19|.|TRBJ2-1|TRBD2
TGTGCCAGTAGTGTCCAGAACCGCGGGAGGGCCTACAATGAGCAGTTCTTC
CASSVQNRGRAYNEQFF
>TRBV19|.|TRBJ2-3|.
TGTGCCAGTAGTCCCCCGAGTCCCAGTACGCAGTATTTT
CASSPPSPSTQYF
>TRBV7-4|.|TRBJ2-3|.
TGTGCCAGCAGCTTATCGGGGGTCACAGATACGCAGTATTTT
CASSLSGVTDTQYF
>TRBV24-1|.|TRBJ1-3|.
TGTGCCACCAGCCCCTCTCCCGGAGCGGCCTCTGGAAACACCATATATTTT
CATSPSPGAASGNTIYF
>TRBV12-3/TRBV12-4|few|TRBJ2-2|TRBD2
TGTGCCAGCAGTTCGGGACTACTGACCGGGGAGCTGTTTTTT
CASSSGLLTGELFF
>TRBV7-8|many|TRBJ2-1|.
TGTGCCAGCAGCTCAACAGGAGACCCCAAAAACAATGAGCAGTTCTTC
CASSSTGDPKNNEQFF
>TRBV12-3/TRBV12-4|.|TRBJ1-2|.
TGTGCCAGCAGCCAATGGGGGACCGGGACGGGTGGCTACACCTTC
CASSQWGTGTGGYTF
>TRBV7-2|few|TRBJ2-7|.
TGTGCCAGCAGCTCCGTGGCCCCAGGGACATTGGGGCAGTACTTC
CASSSVAPGTLGQYF
>TRBV12-3/TRBV12-4|.|TRBJ2-1|.
TGTGCCAGCATCCTGAGTGGGGCACGGAATGAGCAGTTCTTC
CASILSGARNEQFF
>TRBV7-8|many|TRBJ2-7|.
TGTGCCAGCAGCTTAATGGCAGGGCGGTACTACGAGCAGTACTTC
CASSLMAGRYYEQYF
>TRBV29-1|.|TRBJ2-1|.
TGCAGCGTTGGGGACAATGAGCAGTTCTTC
CSVGDNEQFF
>TRBV12-3/TRBV12-4|.|TRBJ1-1|.
TGTGCCAGCACGGAGGGTTTGGGAATTGAAGCTTTCTTT
CASTEGLGIEAFF
>TRBV9|.|TRBJ2-3|.
TGTGCCAGCAGCCCAGGGGACCGATTCACAGATACGCAGTATTTT
CASSPGDRFTDTQYF
>TRBV4-1|few|TRBJ2-1|TRBD2
TGCGCCAGCAGGCAGGGACTAGATCTCTACAATGAGCAGTTCTTC
CASRQGLDLYNEQFF
>TRBV27|.|TRBJ1-5|TRBD1
TGTGCCAGCAGTCCTGGGACAGGGGGCGTCAATCAGCCCCAGCATTTT
CASSPGTGGVNQPQHF
>TRBV6-2/TRBV6-3|few|TRBJ1-5|.
TGTGCCAGCAGTTACACCAATAGCAATCAGCCCCAGCATTTT
CASSYTNSNQPQHF